This T cell receptor (beta chain) was obtained from a study of blood T cell repertoires in COVID-19. The germline CDR1 and CDR2 sequences are MNHNY and SVGAGI (reference sequence). Unmatched junction bases numbered 5, after V lost 3 bases and J lost 4 bases. This CDR3 has 15 amino acids. Sequenced by immunoSEQ multiplex PCR; TCRdb stores in-frame clones only, minus some. The data hold some 48,000 clones, with 65% to 90% observed a single time. This TCR derives from a human donor in a cohort sampled during active COVID-19. Sequences were obtained from peripheral blood. This chain joins TRBV6-6 and TRBJ1-5, with 8 bases aligning to TRBD1. CDR3 coding DNA: TGTGCCAGCAGTTATCGGACAGGGTTGAATCAGCCCCAGCATTTT. As protein: CASSYRTGLNQPQHF.